This entry features one T cell receptor beta chain sequence. The antigen it binds to is not known. No base-level quality is on record; no much larger clone is a single base apart. The entry originates in a study of cytomegalovirus exposure and HLA in healthy donors (dated by TCRdb to 2016 to 2017). Regarding the complete study: An earlier analysis of 587 of the donors reported over 250 Gb of sequence data and 95 million to 140 million unique TCR beta sequences obtained from about 179 million T cells. A later genetic analysis took genome-wide SNP genotypes for about 65% of the 666 donors and used that subset as a discovery cohort. Class I and class II HLA loci were covered by the typing at four-digit resolution. To study patterns of TCR occurrence, a later analysis re-analyzed previously published TCR beta repertoires from just over 650 donors and added high-resolution HLA genotyping. The study aimed to test whether signatures of past pathogen exposure could be identified by cataloging public T cell receptors. To decide whether each TCR beta V gene segment behaved as functional or pseudogenic, an earlier analysis of several hundred of the donors relied on high-throughput TCR beta sequencing. Rather than drawing on any new phenotypic data, the later analysis identified candidate immune exposures from TCR beta sequences and the way those sequences occurred across donors. Around 320 gigabases of sequencing data and 70 million to 100 million unique TCR sequences were included in an early release covering 500 to 750 HLA-typed donors. Among the roughly 430 genotyped donors, approximately 82% belonged to the genetic ancestry cluster associated with self-reported Caucasian donors. Typing coverage differed by locus: A, B, C, DRB1 and DQB1 were typed in about 620-630 donors, DQA1 in approximately 520, DPA1 in some 610, and DPB1 in just under 490. About 5 DR-DQ haplotypes were handled as single units for association and clustering, since linkage in the cohort was strong. Using immunosequencing, the study profiled T cell repertoires from around 670 subjects and related those repertoires to cytomegalovirus serostatus. In addition to the first cohort of 666 subjects, a separate validation cohort of approximately 120 different subjects was used. The study combined high-throughput TCR immunosequencing, statistical association of individual TCRs with disease status, and machine learning to predict cytomegalovirus infection status. Donor age, sex, ethnicity and CMV serostatus were collected together with the repertoire data. Every discovery cohort repertoire had been produced on one sequencing platform. Across roughly 420 genotyped donors of the cohort, an average of roughly 250,000 unique TCR beta nucleotide sequences per donor were sequenced, and approximately 19% of those sequences were non-productive. Study-wide findings and limitations: CMV serostatus was the only immune exposure information available for the cohort. Correlated functional status among segregating V segments might reflect linkage disequilibrium, but an unknown experimental factor could not be ruled out. Because the 87-base-pair reads could not distinguish some IMGT-functional V segments, including TRBV6-2 and TRBV6-3, those segments were excluded. According to a later genetic analysis, donors in an Asian-associated ancestry cluster had fewer N-insertions in productive TCRs than the approximately 650-donor mean. A later analysis found that most CMV-associated TCR beta chains appeared HLA-restricted, with HLA associations seemingly driven largely by CMV exposure. Strong co-occurrence of HLA alleles, especially DR and DQ, made assigning TCR associations to individual alleles difficult. A later analysis associated 16,951 TCR beta sequences with specific HLA alleles at a false discovery rate of 0.05. A later analysis found that HLA-associated TCR beta chains were more clonally expanded and had lower generation probabilities than equally common non-associated chains. In this cohort, only TCR beta chains were sequenced, and detectable features were limited by the absence of alpha or paired-chain data. Because counts were too low, 15 to 20 rarely observed V segments, including chromosome 9 orphons, were excluded from the earlier analysis of fewer than 650 of the donors. Most TCR sequences were observed very rarely across donors, whereas some public TCRs were present in many individuals. HLA typing was unavailable for some donors at each locus, so association tests used only the typed subset. A total of around 150 TCR beta chains were listed by the study as associated with cytomegalovirus. According to the authors, the approach could potentially be generalized to other disease states and immunological phenotypes. The classifier was reported to diagnose cytomegalovirus status with high specificity and sensitivity in both the original cohort and the validation cohort. A further reported finding was that TCR beta sequences accurately predicted the HLA-A and HLA-B alleles for most subjects in the first cohort. The sequencing pipeline was judged likely to have produced a cluster of highly shared sequence variants as a technical artifact. In vitro tests confirmed that a few of the cytomegalovirus-associated TCR beta chains recognize cytomegalovirus antigens. An association between a missense DCLRE1C variant and V-gene and J-gene trimming of TCR beta chains was found in a later genetic analysis and replicated in an independent cohort. Several of the top co-occurrence clusters appeared to be linked to parvovirus B19, influenza, CMV and Epstein-Barr virus, according to a later analysis. Presence/absence analyses assumed roughly uniform sequencing depth across donors, an assumption that may not hold. According to a later analysis, TCR association rates differed among HLA loci, with DRB1 alleles showing the most associated TCRs and HLA-C alleles showing the fewest. In an earlier analysis of some 500 of the donors, most TCR beta V segments were observed in productive rearrangements about 87% or about 30% of the time, broadly matching IMGT annotations.

CDR1 and CDR2 are read off the germline V gene (reference sequence) as MNHNY and SVGAGI. Taken from cysteine to phenylalanine, the CDR3 has 15 residues. The sequence is cut down to CDR3 DNA, 45 bases in frame from base 1. The cohort was made up of about 670 healthy bone marrow donors. All cohort members were sampled while nominally healthy, although unrecorded immune exposures were likely present. The donor was CMV seronegative and belonged to the group of 380 or so seronegative cohort members. A peripheral blood sample was provided by each donor, and peripheral blood mononuclear cells were used for TCR beta sequencing. Genomic DNA was extracted from the blood cell samples with the Qiagen DNeasy Blood Extraction Kit. Library generation was performed with the immunoSEQ multiplex PCR assay. For the multiplex PCR, a mixture combining 60 forward primers for TCR Vbeta segments and 13 reverse primers for TCR Jbeta segments was used. Amplification of the CDR3 region of rearranged TCR beta genes was performed with a multiplex PCR assay on genomic DNA. On the Illumina HiSeq System, the amplified TCR beta libraries were sequenced as 87-base-pair reads. The authors' analysis ran thus. In a later analysis, tens of millions of unique TCR beta chains were counted across the approximately 640 repertoires, and approximately 11 million of these chains were shared by at least two donors. Raw reads were error-corrected and collapsed into unique sequences by a nearest-neighbor algorithm in which closely related sequences were merged to remove PCR and sequencing errors. V, D and J gene segments were assigned by aligning CDR3 sequences to IMGT reference sequences. Each retained sequence needed at least a six-nucleotide match to both a V gene segment and a J gene segment. A rearrangement was called productive if the CDR3 had no stop codons and remained in frame with V and J, and every other rearrangement was called non-productive. Following IMGT convention, CDR3 was defined as the stretch from the second conserved V-encoded cysteine to the conserved J-encoded phenylalanine. The earlier analysis of about 570 of the donors excluded any sequence lacking an unambiguous match to a single V gene segment. An earlier analysis of some 500 of the donors classified V segments as functional when productive rearrangements were above 56.7% and as segregating when the standard deviation between donors was above 5%. A statistical classification framework was built to diagnose cytomegalovirus status from the catalog of TCR beta chain sequences. In a later analysis, TCR nucleotide sequences were compared against IMGT/GENE-DB human TR gene sequences so that V and J genes could be assigned. The TCRdist pipeline was used in a later analysis to assign CDR3 sequences and most-parsimonious VDJ recombination scenarios. In a later analysis, each TCR beta chain was defined by its CDR3 amino acid sequence together with its V-gene family, and reads lacking a unique V-gene family were excluded. A later analysis removed nearly 600 highly shared, low-generation-probability nucleotide sequences to deal with suspected cross-contamination and a sequencing artifact. In a later analysis, a clonal expansion index for each public chain was calculated from normalized within-repertoire ranks of inferred template counts. In a later analysis, generation probabilities were computed with a VDJ recombination model fitted to out-of-frame rearrangements, and the resulting probabilities were checked against IGoR. A later analysis scored TCR-TCR, TCR-HLA and TCR-CMV co-occurrence with hypergeometric tests, applying a repertoire-size bias correction to TCR pairs. In a later analysis, false discovery rates were estimated by permuting HLA or CMV assignments 20 times. In a later analysis, co-occurring TCRs were grouped using DBSCAN, and TCRdist sequence similarity was added for clustering within HLA-allele-positive subsets. For co-occurrence clustering, repertoires with fewer than 30,000 or more than 120,000 public chains were excluded, along with several repertoires with anomalous nucleotide sharing. TCRdb limited this immuneACCESS table to in-frame rearrangements with V and J called. A share of clones is missing; checked studies link under half to unresolved V genes, and the rest is unexplained. Clonal size and the V and J genes are those of that table, whereas D and trimming came from the DNA. The sample data list under 200,000 clones, and approximately 77% of these were observed just once. The ten largest make up around 2.5% of the sample.

This clonotype was sampled from a female donor in good health and CMV-seronegative. The chain uses TRBV6-6 and TRBJ2-5, with TRBD2 perhaps the D gene, on 6 matching bases. The J call may be in error: the DNA end matches TRBJ2-7 better. Sequenced: PBMCs. The nucleotides are TGTGCCAGCAGGGGGGACGGAGGGAGCTCCTACGAGCAGTACTTC. Its coded protein is CASRGDGGSSYEQYF.